The entry below gives a single T cell receptor beta chain sequence along with its context. It has no known antigen specificity. No base quality values were provided; no much bigger clone lies one nucleotide off. The cysteine opens and the phenylalanine closes a CDR3 of 12 amino acids. Kept here is only the CDR3 DNA, which spans 36 bases and is read in frame from base 1. The germline V end is reduced by 11 bases and the J end by 5 bases; junction bases left unmatched: 6. The germline V gene (reference sequence) provides CDR1 LNHDA and CDR2 SQIVND. The source of the sample is a study of control samples from healthy donors and cancer patients (TCRdb year 2020). The method was the immunoSEQ multiplex PCR assay. TCRdb took this table from immuneACCESS and kept in-frame rearrangements with V and J called. Such tables lack part of the clones; where checked against another copy, unresolved V genes explain under half of the gap, and the rest is unexplained. A total of about 250,000 clones appear in this sample, over 70% of them only once. Of the sample, roughly 14% falls within the top ten clones.

The chain uses TRBV19 and TRBJ2-4; TRBD1 agrees with 7 junctional bases. The specimen was PBMCs. The TCR originated in a woman between 55 and 75 years old with lung cancer. The CDR3 region reads CAATGTENIQYF. The DNA is as follows: TGTGCCGCAACCGGGACAGAAAACATTCAGTACTTC.